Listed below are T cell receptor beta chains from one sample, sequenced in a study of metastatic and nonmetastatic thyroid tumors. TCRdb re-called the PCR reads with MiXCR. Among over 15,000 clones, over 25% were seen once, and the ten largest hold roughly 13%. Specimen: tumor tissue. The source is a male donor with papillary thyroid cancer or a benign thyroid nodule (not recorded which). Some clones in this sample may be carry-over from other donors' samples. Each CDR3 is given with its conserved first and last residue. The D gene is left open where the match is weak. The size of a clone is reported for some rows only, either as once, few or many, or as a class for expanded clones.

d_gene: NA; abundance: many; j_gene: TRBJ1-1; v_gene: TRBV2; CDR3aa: CASSEAPGMNTEAFF; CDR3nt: TGTGCCAGCAGTGAAGCGCCGGGGATGAACACTGAAGCTTTCTTT
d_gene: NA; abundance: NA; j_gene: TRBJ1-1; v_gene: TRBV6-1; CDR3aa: CASSREQYVNTEAFF; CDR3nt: TGTGCCAGCAGTCGGGAACAGTACGTGAACACTGAAGCTTTCTTT
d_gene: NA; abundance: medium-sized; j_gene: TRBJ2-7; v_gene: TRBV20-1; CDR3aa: CSAVGGRSYEQYF; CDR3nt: TGCAGTGCTGTCGGGGGGCGGTCCTACGAGCAGTACTTC
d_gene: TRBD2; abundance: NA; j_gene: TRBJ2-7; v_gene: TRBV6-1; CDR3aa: CASSEEIAGAYEQYF; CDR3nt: TGTGCCAGCAGTGAAGAAATAGCGGGAGCCTACGAGCAGTACTTC
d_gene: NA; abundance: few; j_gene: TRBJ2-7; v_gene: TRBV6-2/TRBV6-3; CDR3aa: CASNTLGTNYEQYF; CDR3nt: TGTGCCAGCAATACACTCGGGACAAACTACGAGCAGTACTTC
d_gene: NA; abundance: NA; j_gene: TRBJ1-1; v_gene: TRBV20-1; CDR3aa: CSASTLQEMNTEAFF; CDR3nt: TGCAGTGCCTCTACTCTACAGGAGATGAACACTGAAGCTTTCTTT
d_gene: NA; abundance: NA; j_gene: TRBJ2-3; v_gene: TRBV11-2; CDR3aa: CASSREDSPTSTQYF; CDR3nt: TGTGCCAGCAGCAGAGAGGACAGCCCTACGTCTACGCAGTATTTT
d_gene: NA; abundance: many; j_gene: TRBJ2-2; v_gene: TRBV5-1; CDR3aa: CASSPPGPQLTGELFF; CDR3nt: TGCGCCAGCAGCCCGCCCGGGCCGCAGCTCACCGGGGAGCTGTTTTTT
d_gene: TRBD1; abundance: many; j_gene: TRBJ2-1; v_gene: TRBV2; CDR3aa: CASVAGTGIHEQFF; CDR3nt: TGTGCCAGCGTGGCCGGGACAGGGATACATGAGCAGTTCTTC
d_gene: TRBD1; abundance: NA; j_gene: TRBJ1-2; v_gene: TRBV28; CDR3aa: CASSRDRAYNYGYTF; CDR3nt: TGTGCCAGCAGCCGAGACAGGGCTTATAACTATGGCTACACCTTC
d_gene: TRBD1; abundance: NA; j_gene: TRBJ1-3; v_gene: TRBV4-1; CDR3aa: CASSQGSTGAGNTIYF; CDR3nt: TGCGCCAGCAGCCAAGGATCGACAGGGGCAGGAAACACCATATATTTT
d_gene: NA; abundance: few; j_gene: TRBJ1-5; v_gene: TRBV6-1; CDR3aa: CASRTGFGNQPQHF; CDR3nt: TGTGCCAGCAGAACAGGGTTCGGCAATCAGCCCCAGCATTTT
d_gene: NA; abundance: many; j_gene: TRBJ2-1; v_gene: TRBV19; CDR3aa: CASTGKLVGNEQFF; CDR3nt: TGTGCCAGTACAGGGAAATTGGTGGGGAATGAGCAGTTCTTC
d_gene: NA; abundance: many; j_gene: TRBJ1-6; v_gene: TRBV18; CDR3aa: CASSPGNKESPLHF; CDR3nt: TGTGCCAGCTCGCCCGGGAACAAGGAGTCACCCCTCCACTTT
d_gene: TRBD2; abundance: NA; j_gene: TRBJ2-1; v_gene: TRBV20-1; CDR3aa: CSAHTPGLAGDRGNEQFF; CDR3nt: TGCAGTGCCCATACCCCCGGACTAGCGGGAGACCGGGGCAATGAGCAGTTCTTC
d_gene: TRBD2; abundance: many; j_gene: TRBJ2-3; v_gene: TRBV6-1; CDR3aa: CASTASGRDHYTQYF; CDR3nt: TGTGCCAGCACCGCAAGCGGGAGGGACCATTATACGCAGTATTTT
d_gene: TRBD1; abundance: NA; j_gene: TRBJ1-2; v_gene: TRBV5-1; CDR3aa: CASSLAWTGAYGYTF; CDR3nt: TGCGCCAGCAGCTTGGCCTGGACAGGAGCTTATGGCTACACCTTC
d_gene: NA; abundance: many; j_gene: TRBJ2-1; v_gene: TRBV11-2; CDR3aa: CASSPRRLGEQFF; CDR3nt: TGTGCCAGCAGCCCCCGGAGACTCGGTGAGCAGTTCTTC
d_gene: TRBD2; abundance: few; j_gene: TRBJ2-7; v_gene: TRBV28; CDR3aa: CASSPGLAGGYEQYF; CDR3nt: TGTGCCAGCAGTCCTGGACTAGCGGGAGGCTACGAGCAGTACTTC
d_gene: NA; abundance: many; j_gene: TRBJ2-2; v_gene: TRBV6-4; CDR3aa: CASRAGGETGELFF; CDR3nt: TGTGCCAGCAGAGCTGGAGGGGAAACCGGGGAGCTGTTTTTT
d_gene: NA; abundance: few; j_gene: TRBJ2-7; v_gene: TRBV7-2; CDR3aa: CASSSGPWSEQYF; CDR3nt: TGTGCCAGCAGCTCTGGGCCGTGGAGCGAGCAGTACTTC
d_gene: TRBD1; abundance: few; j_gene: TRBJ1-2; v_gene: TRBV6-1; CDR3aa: CASASGGNYGYTF; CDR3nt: TGTGCCAGCGCCTCAGGGGGAAACTATGGCTACACCTTC
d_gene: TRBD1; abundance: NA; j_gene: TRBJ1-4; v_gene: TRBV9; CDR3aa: CASSVAGTVSEKLFF; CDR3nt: TGTGCCAGCAGCGTAGCTGGGACAGTCTCCGAAAAACTGTTTTTT
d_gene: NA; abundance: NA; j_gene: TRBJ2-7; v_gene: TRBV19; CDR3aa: CASTDRSYEQYF; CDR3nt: TGTGCCAGTACCGACAGGAGCTACGAGCAGTACTTC
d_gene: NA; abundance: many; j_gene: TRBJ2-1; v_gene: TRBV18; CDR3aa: CASSPKSSEQFF; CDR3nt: TGTGCCAGCTCACCAAAGTCTTCAGAGCAGTTCTTC
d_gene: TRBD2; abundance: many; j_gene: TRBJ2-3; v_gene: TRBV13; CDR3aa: CASSVWRLAGGPSTDTQYF; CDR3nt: TGTGCCAGCAGCGTATGGAGACTAGCGGGAGGCCCTAGCACAGATACGCAGTATTTT
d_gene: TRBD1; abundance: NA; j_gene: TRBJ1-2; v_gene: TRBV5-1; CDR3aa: CASSLTGGASSGYTF; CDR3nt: TGCGCCAGCAGCTTAACAGGGGGCGCATCTTCTGGCTACACCTTC
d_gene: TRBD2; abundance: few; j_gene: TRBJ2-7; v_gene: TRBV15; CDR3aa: CATSREVAGPYEQYF; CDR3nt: TGTGCCACCAGCAGAGAGGTAGCGGGGCCCTACGAGCAGTACTTC
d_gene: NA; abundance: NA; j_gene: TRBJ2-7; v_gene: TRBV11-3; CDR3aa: CASSLGRSYEQYF; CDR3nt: TGTGCCAGCAGCTTAGGGCGCTCCTACGAGCAGTACTTC
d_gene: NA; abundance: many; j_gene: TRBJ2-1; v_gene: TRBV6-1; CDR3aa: CASTLEDGVNEQFF; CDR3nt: TGTGCCAGCACTTTGGAGGATGGGGTAAATGAGCAGTTCTTC
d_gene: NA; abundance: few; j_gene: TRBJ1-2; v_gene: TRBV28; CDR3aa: CASSPSGFHYGYTF; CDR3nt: TGTGCCAGCAGTCCCTCCGGGTTTCACTATGGCTACACCTTC
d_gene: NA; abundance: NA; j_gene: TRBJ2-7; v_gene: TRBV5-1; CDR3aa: CASSLVPGRYEQYF; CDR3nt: TGCGCCAGCAGCTTGGTCCCAGGGCGGTACGAGCAGTACTTC
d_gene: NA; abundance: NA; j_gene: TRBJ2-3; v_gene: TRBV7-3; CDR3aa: CASSQAGIDTQYF; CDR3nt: TGTGCCAGCAGTCAGGCGGGAATAGATACGCAGTATTTT
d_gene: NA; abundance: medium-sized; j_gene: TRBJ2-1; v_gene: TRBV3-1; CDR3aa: CASSQGNFNEQFF; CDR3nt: TGTGCCAGCAGCCAAGGCAATTTTAATGAGCAGTTCTTC
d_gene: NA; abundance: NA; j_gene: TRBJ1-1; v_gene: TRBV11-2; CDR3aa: CASSSDLLPNTEAFF; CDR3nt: TGTGCCAGCAGCTCGGATTTGTTACCCAACACTGAAGCTTTCTTT
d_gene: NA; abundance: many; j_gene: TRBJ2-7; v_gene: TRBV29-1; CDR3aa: CSVAGGTTEQYF; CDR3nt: TGCAGCGTTGCAGGCGGGACCACCGAGCAGTACTTC
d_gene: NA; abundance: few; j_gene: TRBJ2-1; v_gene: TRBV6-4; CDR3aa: CASSEGLSNNEQFF; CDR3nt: TGTGCCAGCAGTGAGGGTCTATCGAATAATGAGCAGTTCTTC
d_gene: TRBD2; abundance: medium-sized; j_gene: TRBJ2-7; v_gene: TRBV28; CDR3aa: CASSSLAGLPYEQYF; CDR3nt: TGTGCCAGCAGCTCCTTAGCGGGCCTCCCCTACGAGCAGTACTTC